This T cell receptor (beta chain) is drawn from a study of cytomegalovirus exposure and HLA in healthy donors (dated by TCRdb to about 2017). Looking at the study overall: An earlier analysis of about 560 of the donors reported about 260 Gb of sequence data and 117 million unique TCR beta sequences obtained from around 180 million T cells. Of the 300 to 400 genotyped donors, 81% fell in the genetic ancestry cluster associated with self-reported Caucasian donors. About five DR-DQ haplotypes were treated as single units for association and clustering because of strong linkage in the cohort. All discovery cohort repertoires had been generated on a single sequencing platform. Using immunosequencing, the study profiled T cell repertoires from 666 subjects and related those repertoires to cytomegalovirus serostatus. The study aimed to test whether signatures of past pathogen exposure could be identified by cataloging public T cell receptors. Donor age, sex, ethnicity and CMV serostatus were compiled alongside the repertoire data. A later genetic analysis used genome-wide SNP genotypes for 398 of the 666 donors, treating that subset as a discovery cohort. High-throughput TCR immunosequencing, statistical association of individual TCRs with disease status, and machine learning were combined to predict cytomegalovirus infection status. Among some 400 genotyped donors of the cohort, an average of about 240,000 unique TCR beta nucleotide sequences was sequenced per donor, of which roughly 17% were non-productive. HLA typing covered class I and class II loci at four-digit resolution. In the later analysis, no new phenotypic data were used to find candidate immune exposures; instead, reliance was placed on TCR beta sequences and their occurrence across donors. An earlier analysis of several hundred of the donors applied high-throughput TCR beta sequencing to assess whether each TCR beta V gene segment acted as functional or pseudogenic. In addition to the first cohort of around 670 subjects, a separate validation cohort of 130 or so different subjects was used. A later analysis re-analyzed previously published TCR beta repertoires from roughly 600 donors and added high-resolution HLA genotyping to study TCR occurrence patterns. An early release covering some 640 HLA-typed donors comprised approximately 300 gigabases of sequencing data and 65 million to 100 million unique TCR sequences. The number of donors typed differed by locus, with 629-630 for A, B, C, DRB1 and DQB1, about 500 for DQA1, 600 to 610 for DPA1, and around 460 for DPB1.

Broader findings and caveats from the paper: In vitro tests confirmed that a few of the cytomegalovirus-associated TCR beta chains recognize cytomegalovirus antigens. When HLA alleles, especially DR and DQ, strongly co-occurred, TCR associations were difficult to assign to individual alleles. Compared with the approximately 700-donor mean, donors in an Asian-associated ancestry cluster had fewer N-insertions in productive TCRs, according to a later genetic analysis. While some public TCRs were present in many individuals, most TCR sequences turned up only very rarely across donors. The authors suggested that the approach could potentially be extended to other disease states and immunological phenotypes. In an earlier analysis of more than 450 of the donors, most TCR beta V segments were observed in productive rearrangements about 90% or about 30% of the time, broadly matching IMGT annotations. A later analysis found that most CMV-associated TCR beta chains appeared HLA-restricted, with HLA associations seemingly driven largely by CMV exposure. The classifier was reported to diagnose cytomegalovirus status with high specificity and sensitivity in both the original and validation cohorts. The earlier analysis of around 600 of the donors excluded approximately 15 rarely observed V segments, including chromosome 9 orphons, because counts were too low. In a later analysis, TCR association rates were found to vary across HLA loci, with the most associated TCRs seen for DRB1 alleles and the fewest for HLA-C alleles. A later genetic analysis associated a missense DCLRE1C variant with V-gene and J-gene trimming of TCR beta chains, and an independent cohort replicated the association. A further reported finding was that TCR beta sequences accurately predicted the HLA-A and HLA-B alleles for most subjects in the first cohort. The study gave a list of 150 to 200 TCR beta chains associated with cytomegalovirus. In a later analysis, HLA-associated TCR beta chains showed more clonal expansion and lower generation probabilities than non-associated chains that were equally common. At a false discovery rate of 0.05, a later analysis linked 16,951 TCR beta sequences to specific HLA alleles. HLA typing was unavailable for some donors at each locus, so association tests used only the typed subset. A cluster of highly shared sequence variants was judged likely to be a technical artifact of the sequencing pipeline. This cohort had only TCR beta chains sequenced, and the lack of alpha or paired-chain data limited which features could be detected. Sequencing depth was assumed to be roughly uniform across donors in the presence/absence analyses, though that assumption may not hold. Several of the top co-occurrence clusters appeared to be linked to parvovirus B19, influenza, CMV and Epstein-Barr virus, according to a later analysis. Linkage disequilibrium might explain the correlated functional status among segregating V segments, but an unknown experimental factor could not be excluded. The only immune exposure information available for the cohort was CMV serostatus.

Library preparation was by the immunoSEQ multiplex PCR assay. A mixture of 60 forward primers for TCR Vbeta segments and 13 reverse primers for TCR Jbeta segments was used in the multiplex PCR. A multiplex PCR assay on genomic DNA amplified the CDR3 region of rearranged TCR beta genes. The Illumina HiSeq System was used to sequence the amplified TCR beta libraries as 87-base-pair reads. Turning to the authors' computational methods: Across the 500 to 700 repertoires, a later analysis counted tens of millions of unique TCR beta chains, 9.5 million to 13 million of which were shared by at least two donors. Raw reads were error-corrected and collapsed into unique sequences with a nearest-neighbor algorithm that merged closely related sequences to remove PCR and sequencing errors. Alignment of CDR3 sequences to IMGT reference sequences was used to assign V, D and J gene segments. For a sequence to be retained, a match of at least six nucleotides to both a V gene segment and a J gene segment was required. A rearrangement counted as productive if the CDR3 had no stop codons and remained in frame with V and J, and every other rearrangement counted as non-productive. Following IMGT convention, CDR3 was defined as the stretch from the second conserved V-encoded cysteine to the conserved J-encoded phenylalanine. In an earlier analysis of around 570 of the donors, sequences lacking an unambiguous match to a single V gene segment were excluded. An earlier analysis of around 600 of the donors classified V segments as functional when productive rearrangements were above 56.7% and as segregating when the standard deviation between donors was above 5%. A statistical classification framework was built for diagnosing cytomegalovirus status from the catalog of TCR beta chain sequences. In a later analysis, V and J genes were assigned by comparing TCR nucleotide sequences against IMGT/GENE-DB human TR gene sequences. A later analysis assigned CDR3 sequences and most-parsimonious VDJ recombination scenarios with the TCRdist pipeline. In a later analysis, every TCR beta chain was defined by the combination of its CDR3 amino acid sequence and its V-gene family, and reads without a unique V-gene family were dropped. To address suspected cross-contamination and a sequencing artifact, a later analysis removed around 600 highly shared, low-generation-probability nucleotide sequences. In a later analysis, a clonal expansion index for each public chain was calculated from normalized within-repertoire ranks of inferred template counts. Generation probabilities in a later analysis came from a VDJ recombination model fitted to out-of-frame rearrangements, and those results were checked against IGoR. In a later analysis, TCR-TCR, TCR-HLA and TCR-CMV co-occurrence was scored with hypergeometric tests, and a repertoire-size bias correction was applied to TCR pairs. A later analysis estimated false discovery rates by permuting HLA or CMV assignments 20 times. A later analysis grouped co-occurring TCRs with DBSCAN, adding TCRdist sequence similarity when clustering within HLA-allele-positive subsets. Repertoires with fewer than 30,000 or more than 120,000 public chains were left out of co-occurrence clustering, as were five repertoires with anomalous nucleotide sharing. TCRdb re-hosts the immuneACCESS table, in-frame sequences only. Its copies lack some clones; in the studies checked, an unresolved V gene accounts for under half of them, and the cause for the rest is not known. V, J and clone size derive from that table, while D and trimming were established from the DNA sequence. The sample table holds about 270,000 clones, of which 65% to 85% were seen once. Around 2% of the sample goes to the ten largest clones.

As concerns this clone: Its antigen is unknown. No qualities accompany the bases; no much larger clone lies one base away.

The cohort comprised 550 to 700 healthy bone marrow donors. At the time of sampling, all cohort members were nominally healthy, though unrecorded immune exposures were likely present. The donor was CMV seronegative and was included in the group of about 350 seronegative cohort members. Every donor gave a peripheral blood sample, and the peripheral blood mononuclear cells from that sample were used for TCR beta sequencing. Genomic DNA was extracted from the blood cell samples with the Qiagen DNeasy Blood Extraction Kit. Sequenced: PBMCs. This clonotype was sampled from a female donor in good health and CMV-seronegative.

The sequence in DNA is TGTGCCAGCAGCTTAGGGCGGGGTGGCGCAGATACGCAGTATTTT. Its coded protein is CASSLGRGGADTQYF. The rearrangement combines TRBV7-6 with TRBJ2-3; the D region possibly corresponds to TRBD2 (6 bases align). V is clipped by 1 base and J by 4 bases, and the sequence between their germline boundaries is 12 bases long. There are 15 amino acids in the CDR3, from cysteine to phenylalanine inclusive. Only the CDR3 region is kept as DNA, spanning 45 bases read in frame from base 1. CDR1 and CDR2 (SGHVS, FNYEAQ) derive from the germline V gene.